This T cell receptor beta chain was observed in a study of lymphopenia after photon versus proton radiotherapy (dated by TCRdb to about 2019). As for the study more broadly: The study compared the immunological effects of photon versus proton radiation therapy in patients with gastrointestinal tumors who developed high-grade lymphopenia. The cohort included around 22 patients with gastrointestinal tumors who developed lymphopenia after receiving either photon or proton therapy. The goal of the study was to characterize the differences between the two radiation modalities in how they affect the immune system. Here is what the overall study found, with its caveats: Relative stability during treatment was observed in proton-treated patients, whereas loss of naive T cells and TCR diversity and gain of effector/memory populations were observed in photon-treated patients. Among patients across the cohort who died, overall survival time showed an inverse correlation with a larger post-nadir drop in TCR diversity. The survival association was examined only in patients who died, and the authors described better survival with proton therapy as a possibility, not as a demonstrated result. Once the lymphocyte count had reached its nadir, the repertoires of photon-treated patients showed oligoclonal expansion, particularly of CD8+ Temra cells, and this expansion drove the decline in diversity.

From its cysteine to its phenylalanine, the CDR3 spans 15 amino acids. Left in the record is the CDR3 DNA by itself, 45 bases read in frame from the first base. Trimming leaves V shorter by 2 bases and J shorter by 0 bases, with the junction holding 2 bases beyond the gene matches. CDR1 and CDR2, looked up from the germline V gene, are MNHNS and SASEGT. There are a few counts of this clone. This clone's antigen is unknown. Base-call qualities are not available, and no considerably larger clone is one nucleotide away. The method was the immunoSEQ multiplex PCR assay. T cell repertoires were profiled by deep sequencing of rearranged TCR beta loci, alongside multiparametric flow cytometry. Sourced from immuneACCESS, this table was stored by TCRdb with only in-frame sequences that have V and J called. A share of the clones is absent; for the studies checked, an unresolved V gene accounts for under half, and the remainder has no known explanation. Across this sample there are 55,000 to 70,000 clones, with more than 75% seen only once. The biggest ten clones account for approximately 2% of the sample.

The rearranged segments are TRBV6-1 and TRBJ2-7; TRBD2 agrees with 9 junctional bases. The receptor was derived from a man aged 35 to 55 with gastric cancer. This material consisted of peripheral blood, taken from a patient treated with photon-based radiotherapy. The bases are TGTGCCAGCAGTGAATTAGCGGGGGCCTCCTACGAGCAGTACTTC. Translated, this gives CASSELAGASYEQYF.